This entry concerns a single T cell receptor (beta chain). Its cognate antigen is unknown. The table came from immunoSEQ multiplex PCR; TCRdb's copy has only in-frame clones and leaves some out. The sample consists of around 150,000 clones, roughly 96% of them appearing once. This sample stems from a study of cytomegalovirus exposure and HLA in healthy donors. V was shortened by 0 bases and J by 6 bases, with 14 bases between the two germline ends. The CDR3 loop spans 15 amino acids. Germline lookup yields CDR1 MNHEY and CDR2 SVGAGI. Regarding the study as a whole: Most TCRs appeared rarely, but some public TCRs recurred in many donors.

Sequences were obtained from PBMCs. This clonotype was sampled from a woman in her late teens or twenties in good health and CMV-seronegative. This rearrangement joins TRBV6-5 to TRBJ1-2, with D unresolved. This CDR3 reads CASSYSGESVDGYTF. CDR3 in DNA: TGTGCCAGCAGTTACTCCGGTGAGTCCGTGGATGGCTACACCTTC.